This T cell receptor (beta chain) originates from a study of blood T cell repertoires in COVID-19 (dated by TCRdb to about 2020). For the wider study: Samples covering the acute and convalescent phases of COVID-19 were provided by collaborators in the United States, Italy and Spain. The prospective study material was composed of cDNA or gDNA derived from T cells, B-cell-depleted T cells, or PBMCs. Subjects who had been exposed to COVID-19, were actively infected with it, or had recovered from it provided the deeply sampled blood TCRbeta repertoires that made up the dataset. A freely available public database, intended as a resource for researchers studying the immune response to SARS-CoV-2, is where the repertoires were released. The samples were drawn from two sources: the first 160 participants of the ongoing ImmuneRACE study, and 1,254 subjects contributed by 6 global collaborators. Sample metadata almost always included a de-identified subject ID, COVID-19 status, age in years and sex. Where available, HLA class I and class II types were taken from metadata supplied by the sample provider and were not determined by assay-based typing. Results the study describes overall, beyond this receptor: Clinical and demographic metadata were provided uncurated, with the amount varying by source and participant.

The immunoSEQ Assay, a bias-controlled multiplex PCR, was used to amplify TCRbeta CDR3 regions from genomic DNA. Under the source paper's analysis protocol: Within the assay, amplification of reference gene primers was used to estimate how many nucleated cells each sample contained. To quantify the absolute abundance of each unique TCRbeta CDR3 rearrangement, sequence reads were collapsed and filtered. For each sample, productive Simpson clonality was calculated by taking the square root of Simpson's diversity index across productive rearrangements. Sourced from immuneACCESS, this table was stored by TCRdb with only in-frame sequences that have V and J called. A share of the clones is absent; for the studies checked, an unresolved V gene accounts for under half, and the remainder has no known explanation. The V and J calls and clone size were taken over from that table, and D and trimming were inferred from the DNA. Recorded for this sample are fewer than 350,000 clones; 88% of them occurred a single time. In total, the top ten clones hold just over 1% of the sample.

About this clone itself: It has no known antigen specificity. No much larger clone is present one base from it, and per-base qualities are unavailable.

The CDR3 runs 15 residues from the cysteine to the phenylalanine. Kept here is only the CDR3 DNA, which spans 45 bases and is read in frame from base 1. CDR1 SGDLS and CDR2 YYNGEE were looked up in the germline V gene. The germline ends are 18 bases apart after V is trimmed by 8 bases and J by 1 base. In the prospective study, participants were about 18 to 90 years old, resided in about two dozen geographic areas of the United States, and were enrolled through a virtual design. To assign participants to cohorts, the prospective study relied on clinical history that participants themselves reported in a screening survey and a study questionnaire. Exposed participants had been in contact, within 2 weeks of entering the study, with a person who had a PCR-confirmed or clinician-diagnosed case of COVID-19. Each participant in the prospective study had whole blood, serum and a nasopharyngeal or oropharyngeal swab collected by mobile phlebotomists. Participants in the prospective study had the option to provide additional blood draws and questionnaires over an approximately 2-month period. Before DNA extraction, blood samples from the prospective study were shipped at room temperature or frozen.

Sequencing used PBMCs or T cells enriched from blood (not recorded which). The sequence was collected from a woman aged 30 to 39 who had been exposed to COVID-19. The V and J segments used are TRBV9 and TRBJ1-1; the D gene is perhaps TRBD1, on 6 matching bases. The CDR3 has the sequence CASNRRGGANTEAFF. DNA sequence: TGTGCCAGTAACCGACGAGGGGGGGCGAACACTGAAGCTTTCTTT.